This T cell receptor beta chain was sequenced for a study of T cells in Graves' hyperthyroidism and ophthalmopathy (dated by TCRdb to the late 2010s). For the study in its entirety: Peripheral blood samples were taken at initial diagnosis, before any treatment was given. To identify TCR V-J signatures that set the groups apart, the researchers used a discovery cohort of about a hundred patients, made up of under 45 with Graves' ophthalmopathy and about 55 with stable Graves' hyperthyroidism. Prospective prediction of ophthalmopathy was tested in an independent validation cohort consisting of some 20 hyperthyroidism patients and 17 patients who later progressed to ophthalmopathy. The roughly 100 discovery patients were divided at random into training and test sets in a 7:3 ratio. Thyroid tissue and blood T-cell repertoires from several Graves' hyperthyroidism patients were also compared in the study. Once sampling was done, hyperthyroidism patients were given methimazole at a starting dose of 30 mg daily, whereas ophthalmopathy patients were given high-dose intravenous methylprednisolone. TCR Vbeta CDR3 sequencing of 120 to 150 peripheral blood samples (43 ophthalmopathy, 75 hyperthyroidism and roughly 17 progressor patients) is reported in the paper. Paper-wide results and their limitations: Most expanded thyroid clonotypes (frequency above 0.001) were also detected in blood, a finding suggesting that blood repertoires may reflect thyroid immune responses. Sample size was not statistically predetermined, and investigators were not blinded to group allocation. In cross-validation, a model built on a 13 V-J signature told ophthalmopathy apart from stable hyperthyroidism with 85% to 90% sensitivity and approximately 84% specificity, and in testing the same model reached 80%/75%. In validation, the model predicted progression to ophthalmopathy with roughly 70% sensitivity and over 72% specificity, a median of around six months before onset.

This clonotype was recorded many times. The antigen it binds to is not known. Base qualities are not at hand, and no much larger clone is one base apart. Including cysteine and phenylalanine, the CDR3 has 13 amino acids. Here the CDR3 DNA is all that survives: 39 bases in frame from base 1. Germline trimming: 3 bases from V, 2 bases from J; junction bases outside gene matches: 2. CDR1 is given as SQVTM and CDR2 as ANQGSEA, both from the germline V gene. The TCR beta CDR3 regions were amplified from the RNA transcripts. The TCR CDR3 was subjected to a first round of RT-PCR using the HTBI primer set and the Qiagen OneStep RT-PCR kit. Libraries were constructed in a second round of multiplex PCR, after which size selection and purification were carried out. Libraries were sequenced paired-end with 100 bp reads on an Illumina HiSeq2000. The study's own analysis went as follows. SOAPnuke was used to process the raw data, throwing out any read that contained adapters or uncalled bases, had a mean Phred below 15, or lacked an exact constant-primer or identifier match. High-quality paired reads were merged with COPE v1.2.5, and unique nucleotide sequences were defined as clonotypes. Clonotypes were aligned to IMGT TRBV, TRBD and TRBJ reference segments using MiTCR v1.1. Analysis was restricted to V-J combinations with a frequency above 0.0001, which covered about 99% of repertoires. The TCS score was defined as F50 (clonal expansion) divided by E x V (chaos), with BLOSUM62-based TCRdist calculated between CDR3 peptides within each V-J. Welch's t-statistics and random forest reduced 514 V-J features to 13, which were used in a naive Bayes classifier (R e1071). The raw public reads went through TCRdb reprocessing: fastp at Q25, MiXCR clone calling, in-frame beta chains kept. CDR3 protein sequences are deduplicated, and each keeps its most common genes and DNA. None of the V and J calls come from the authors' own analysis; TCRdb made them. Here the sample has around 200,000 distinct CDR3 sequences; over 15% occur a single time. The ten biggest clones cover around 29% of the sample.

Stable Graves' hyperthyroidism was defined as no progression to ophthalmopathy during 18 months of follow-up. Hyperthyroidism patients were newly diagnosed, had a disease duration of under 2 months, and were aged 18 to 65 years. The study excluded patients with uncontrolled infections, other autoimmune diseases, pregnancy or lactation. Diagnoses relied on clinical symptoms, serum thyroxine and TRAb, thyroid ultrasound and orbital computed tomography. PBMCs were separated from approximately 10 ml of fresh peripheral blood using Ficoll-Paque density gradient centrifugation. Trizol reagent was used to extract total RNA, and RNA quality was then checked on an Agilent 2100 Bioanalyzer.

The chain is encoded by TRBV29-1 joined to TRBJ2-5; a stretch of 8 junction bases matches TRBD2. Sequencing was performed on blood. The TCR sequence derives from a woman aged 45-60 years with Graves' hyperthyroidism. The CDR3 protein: CSVDSGGQETQYF. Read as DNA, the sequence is TGCAGCGTTGACTCGGGGGGGCAAGAGACCCAGTACTTC.